The T cell receptor (beta chain) described here comes from a study of identifying expanded T cells in peripheral blood. Regarding the study as a whole: Roughly 1.2 clones differed between technical replicates, versus about 15 and 19 over time. Across healthy donors, higher total template counts meant significantly greater roughly 2-week count variance.

The repertoire was sequenced with immunoSEQ multiplex PCR; TCRdb's copy has only in-frame clones and lacks some. The sample consists of about 100,000 clones, over 70% of them appearing once. In regard to this clone: As yet, its antigen is unknown.

Healthy donors had no documented immune events, such as infections, while sampled. The J segment lost 3 bases and the V segment lost 5 bases, leaving 13 bases of the junction unmatched. This CDR3 has 18 residues. Per germline, CDR1 SEHNR and CDR2 FQNEAQ (reference sequence). This TCR was recovered from a person between 18 and 75 years old in good health. This sequence joins TRBV7-9 and TRBJ2-3, with 11 bases that match TRBD2. Sample: blood. The CDR3 reads CASSPRGSGRGVTDTQYF. The DNA for the CDR3 is TGTGCCAGCAGCCCCCGGGGTAGCGGGAGGGGAGTAACAGATACGCAGTATTTT.